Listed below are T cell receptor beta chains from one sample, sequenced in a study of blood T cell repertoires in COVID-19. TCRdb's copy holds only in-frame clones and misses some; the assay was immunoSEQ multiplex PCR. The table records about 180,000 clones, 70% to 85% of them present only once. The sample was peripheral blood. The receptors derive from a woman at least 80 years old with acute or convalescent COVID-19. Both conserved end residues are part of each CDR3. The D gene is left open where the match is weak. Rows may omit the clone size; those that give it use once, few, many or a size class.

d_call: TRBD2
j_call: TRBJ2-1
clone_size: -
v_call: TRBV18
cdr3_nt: TGTGCCAGCTCACCCCTTCCCGGGACTAGCGGGATCAATGAGCAGTTCTTC
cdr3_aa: CASSPLPGTSGINEQFF

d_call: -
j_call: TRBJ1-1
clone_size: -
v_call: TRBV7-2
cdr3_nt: TGTGCCAGCAGCCCCGTTAGTGGCGGGTTCGCCGACACTGAAGCTTTCTTT
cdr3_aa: CASSPVSGGFADTEAFF

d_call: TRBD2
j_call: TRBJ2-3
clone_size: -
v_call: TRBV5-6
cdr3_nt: TGTGCCAGCAGCTTCGTTAGCGGGACCCGCACAGATACGCAGTATTTT
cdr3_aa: CASSFVSGTRTDTQYF

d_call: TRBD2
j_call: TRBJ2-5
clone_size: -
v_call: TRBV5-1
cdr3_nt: TGCGCCAGCAGCCAGCAGCGGGGAGCCCCCCAAGAGACCCAGTACTTC
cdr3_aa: CASSQQRGAPQETQYF

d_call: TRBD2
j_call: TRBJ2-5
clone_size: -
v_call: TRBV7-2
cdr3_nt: TGTGCCAGCAGCCAGCGGGGCTCACAAGAGACCCAGTACTTC
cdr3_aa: CASSQRGSQETQYF

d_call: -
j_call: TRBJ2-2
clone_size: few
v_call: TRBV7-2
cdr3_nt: TGTGCCAGCAGCTCCATCGGGGGAGTGAACACCGGGGAGCTGTTTTTT
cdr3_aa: CASSSIGGVNTGELFF

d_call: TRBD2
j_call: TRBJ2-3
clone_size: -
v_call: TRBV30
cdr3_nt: TGTGCCTGGACCGGGACTAGCGGGGGTTCTCGTACAGATACGCAGTATTTT
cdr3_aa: CAWTGTSGGSRTDTQYF

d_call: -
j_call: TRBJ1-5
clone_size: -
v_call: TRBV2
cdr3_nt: TGTGCCAGCAGCAGGCCGGGAGTCAGCAATCAGCCCCAGCATTTT
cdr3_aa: CASSRPGVSNQPQHF

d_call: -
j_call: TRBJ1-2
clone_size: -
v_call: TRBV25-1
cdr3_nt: TGTGCCAGCAGTCGGGAGGGCAGCTATGGCTACACCTTC
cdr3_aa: CASSREGSYGYTF

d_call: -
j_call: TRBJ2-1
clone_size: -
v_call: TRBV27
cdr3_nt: TGTGCCAGCAGGCCTATGAGCTCCTACAATGAGCAGTTCTTC
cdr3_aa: CASRPMSSYNEQFF

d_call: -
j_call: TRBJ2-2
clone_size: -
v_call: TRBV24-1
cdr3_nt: TGTGCCACCAGGGGCGGGGATCTGTCCACCGGGGAGCTGTTTTTT
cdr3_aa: CATRGGDLSTGELFF

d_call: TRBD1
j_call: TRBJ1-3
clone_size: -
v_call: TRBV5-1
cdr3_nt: TGCGCCAGCAGCTTGGGACAGGGCGGAAACACCATATATTTT
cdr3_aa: CASSLGQGGNTIYF

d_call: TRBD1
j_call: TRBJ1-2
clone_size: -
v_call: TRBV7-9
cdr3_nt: TGTGCCAGCAGCTTAGCCCGCCAGGGGGCGAGCGGCTACACCTTC
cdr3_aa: CASSLARQGASGYTF

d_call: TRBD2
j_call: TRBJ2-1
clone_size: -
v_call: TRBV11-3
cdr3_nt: TGTGCCAGCAGCCGCGGGACTAGCGGGATAGACAATGAGCAGTTCTTC
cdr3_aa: CASSRGTSGIDNEQFF

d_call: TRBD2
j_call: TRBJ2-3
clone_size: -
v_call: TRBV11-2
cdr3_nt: TGTGCCAGCAGCCCCCGCGCGGGGGGCACAGATACGCAGTATTTT
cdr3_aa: CASSPRAGGTDTQYF

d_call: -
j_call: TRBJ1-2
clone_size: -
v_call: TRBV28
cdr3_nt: TGTGCCAGCAGTACCAGGGGCGGGAGCTATGGCTACACCTTC
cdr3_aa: CASSTRGGSYGYTF

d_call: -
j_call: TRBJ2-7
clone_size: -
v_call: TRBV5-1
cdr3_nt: TGCGCCAGCAGCAGGGCGGAAGGGGTCTACGAGCAGTACTTC
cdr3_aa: CASSRAEGVYEQYF

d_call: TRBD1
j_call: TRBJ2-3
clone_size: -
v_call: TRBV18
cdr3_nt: TGTGCCAGCTCACCCGACAGGGACACAGATACGCAGTATTTT
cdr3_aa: CASSPDRDTDTQYF

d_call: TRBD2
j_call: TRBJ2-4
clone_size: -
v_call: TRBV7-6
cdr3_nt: TGTGCCAGCAGCGTCAGGACTAGCGGTCAAAACATTCAGTACTTC
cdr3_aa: CASSVRTSGQNIQYF

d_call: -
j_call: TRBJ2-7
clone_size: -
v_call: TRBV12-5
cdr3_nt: TGTGCTAGTGGTTTGGTACCTGACAGAACCTACGAGCAGTACTTC
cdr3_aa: CASGLVPDRTYEQYF

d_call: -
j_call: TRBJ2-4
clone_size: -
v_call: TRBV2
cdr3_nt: TGTGCCAGCAGTGGGGGGTGGCAGGGGAAAAACATTCAGTACTTC
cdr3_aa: CASSGGWQGKNIQYF

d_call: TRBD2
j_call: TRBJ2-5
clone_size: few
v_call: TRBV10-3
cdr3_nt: TGTGCCATCAGTGAGTCAAGAGGTTTAACTAGCGGGGGAGAGACCCAGTACTTC
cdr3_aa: CAISESRGLTSGGETQYF

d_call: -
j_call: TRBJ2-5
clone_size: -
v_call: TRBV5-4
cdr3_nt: TGTGCCAGCAGAAAAGGGGGAGGGCGCGGAGAGACCCAGTACTTC
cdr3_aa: CASRKGGGRGETQYF

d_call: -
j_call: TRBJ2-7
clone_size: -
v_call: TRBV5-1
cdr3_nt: TGCGCCAGCAGCTTGTTTGGGCAGTACTACGAGCAGTACTTC
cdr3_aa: CASSLFGQYYEQYF

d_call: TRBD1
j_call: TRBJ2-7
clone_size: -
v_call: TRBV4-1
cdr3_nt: TGCGCCAGCAGCACCGGGACAGGGGTATCCTACGAGCAGTACTTC
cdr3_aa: CASSTGTGVSYEQYF

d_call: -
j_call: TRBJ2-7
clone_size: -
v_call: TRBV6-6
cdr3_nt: TGTGCCAGCAGACTGGGGGGGGCGGACGAGCAGTACTTC
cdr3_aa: CASRLGGADEQYF

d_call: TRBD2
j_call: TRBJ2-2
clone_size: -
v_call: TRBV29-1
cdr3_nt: TGCAGCGTGACAAGCGGGGCGAACACCGGGGAGCTGTTTTTT
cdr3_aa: CSVTSGANTGELFF

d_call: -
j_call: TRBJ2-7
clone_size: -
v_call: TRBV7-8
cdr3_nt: TGTGCCAGCAGCTTGGCGGGACCCACCTACGAGCAGTACTTC
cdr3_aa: CASSLAGPTYEQYF

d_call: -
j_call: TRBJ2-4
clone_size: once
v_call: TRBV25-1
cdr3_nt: TGTGCCAGCAGTGACCCCGGGCCTGGGGGCTTGAGGCACATTCAGTACTTC
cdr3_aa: CASSDPGPGGLRHIQYF

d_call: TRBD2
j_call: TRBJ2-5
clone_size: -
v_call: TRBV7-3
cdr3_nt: TGTGCCAGCAGCCCTACCTTGGCGGGAGGGCTGGAGACCCAGTACTTC
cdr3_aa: CASSPTLAGGLETQYF

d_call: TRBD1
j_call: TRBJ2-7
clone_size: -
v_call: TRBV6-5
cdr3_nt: TGTGCCACCGGGACAGCCTACGAGCAGTACTTC
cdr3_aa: CATGTAYEQYF

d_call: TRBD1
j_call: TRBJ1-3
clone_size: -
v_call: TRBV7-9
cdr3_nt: TGTGCCAGCAGTACCGACAGGGGTGGGAACACCATATATTTT
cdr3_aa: CASSTDRGGNTIYF

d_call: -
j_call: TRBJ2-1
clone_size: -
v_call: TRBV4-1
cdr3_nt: TGCGCCAGCAGCCAAGAAGGATGGGAGTACAATGAGCAGTTCTTC
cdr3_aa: CASSQEGWEYNEQFF

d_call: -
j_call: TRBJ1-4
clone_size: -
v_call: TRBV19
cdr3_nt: TGTGCCTCAAGCCGGGGGTCGAGAGAAAAACTGTTTTTT
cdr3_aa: CASSRGSREKLFF

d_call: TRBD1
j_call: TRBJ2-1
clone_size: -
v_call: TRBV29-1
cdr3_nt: TGCAGCGTAAAAACAGGGGACAATGAGCAGTTCTTC
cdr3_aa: CSVKTGDNEQFF

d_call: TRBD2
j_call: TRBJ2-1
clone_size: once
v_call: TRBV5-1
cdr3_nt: TGCGCCAGCAGCTTCTCTAGCGGGGTAGGTAATGAGCAGTTCTTC
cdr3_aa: CASSFSSGVGNEQFF

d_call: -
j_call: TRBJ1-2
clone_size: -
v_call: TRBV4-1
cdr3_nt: TGCGCCAGCAGCCAAGAGGGGGCACAAGCTAACTATGGCTACACCTTC
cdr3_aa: CASSQEGAQANYGYTF

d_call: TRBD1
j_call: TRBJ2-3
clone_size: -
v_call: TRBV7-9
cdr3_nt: TGTGCCAGCAGCCCCCACAGGGGGCGGTCAGATACGCAGTATTTT
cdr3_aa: CASSPHRGRSDTQYF

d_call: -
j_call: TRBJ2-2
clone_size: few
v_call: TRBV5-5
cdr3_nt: TGTGCCAGCAGCTTGGCGGGGGGCTTTTTTTCCGGGGAGCTGTTTTTT
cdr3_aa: CASSLAGGFFSGELFF

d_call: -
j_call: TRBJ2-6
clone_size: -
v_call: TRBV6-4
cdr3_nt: TGTGCCAGCAGTGACCGGGCTGGGGCCAACGTCCTGACTTTC
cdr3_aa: CASSDRAGANVLTF

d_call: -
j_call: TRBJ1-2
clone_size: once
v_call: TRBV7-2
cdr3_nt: TGTGCCAGCAGCCCGATGAAGACAGGCAACTATGGCTACACCTTC
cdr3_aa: CASSPMKTGNYGYTF

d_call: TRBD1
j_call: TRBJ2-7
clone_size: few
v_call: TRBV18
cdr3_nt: TGTGCCAGCTCCCAGGGAGCCGGACAGGGAGAGCAGTACTTC
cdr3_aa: CASSQGAGQGEQYF